Shown below are 2 T cell receptor beta chains from a single sample sequenced in a study of blood T cell repertoires in COVID-19. Clones were read by immunoSEQ multiplex PCR, and TCRdb kept only the in-frame ones, dropping some. The sample has approximately 87,000 clones, approximately 80% seen once; the top ten hold about 14%. The specimen was peripheral blood. The origin of the receptors is a woman aged 80 or older with acute or convalescent COVID-19.

V is TRBV27 and J is TRBJ1-1; D possibly corresponds to TRBD1 (5 bases). This CDR3 comprises 14 residues. The V gene's germline CDR1 is MNHEY and CDR2 SMNVEV (reference sequence). V was trimmed by 0 bases and J by 4 bases, leaving 9 bases between them. CDR3 DNA: TGTGCCAGCAGTTTATCCCGGGGGAGCACTGAAGCTTTCTTT. Translated: CASSLSRGSTEAFF.

The chain is built from TRBV19 and TRBJ1-3; no clear D gene. The CDR3 spans 15 residues. The germline V and J ends were trimmed by 3 bases and 1 base, with 10 bases remaining between them. Looked up from germline, CDR1 is LNHDA and CDR2 is SQIVND (reference sequence). The CDR3: CASSITVGSGNTIYF. DNA for the CDR3: TGTGCCAGTAGTATCACAGTTGGTTCTGGAAACACCATATATTTT.